Each of the 14 T cell receptor beta chains below was sequenced from the same sample in a study of early T cells in non-severe SARS-CoV-2 infection. TCRdb independently ran MiXCR on the 5' RACE reads; one entry per CDR3 protein. The sample holds around 60,000 distinct CDR3 sequences, 10% seen once. Sequenced sample: whole blood. Receptors were obtained from an adult who was a healthcare worker with PCR-confirmed SARS-CoV-2 infection or an uninfected control (not recorded which).

This clonotype was detected ten times or more. The CDR3 here is CSVVAGGRSGELFF. The DNA of the CDR3 is TGCAGCGTTGTGGCAGGGGGAAGGTCCGGGGAGCTGTTTTTT. J is TRBJ2-2 and V is TRBV29-1; 7 bases align to TRBD1. Trimming removed 4 bases from V and 6 bases from J; junction bases left unmatched: 8. Per the germline V gene, CDR1 is SQVTM and CDR2 is ANQGSEA. This CDR3 has 14 amino acids.

This clonotype was observed at least ten times. The V call is TRBV6-2 or TRBV6-3, the J call TRBJ2-7; D unclear. V lost 2 bases, J lost 3 bases, and 8 bases lay in between. CDR1 is MNHEY, CDR2 SVGEGT, per germline. The length of the CDR3 is 13 residues. CDR3 sequence reads: CASSYAPDYEQYF. DNA for the CDR3: TGTGCCAGCAGTTACGCGCCTGACTACGAGCAGTACTTC.

At least ten counts were recorded for this clonotype. The V gene is TRBV6-1, the J gene TRBJ2-7; D is tentatively TRBD1 or TRBD2 (5 bases each). Germline V gene lookup returns CDR1 MNHNS and CDR2 SASEGT. This CDR3 has 14 residues. Between the trimmed V and J ends, which lost 6 bases and 6 bases, there was a span of 18 bases. DNA for the CDR3: TGTGCCAGCAGCCCAAAGGACACTAGTTCCGAGCAGTACTTC. Amino acid sequence: CASSPKDTSSEQYF.

This clonotype was detected a few times. The chain joins TRBV10-3 to TRBJ2-1, with unresolved D. Trimming pared 8 bases from V and 10 bases from J, leaving 6 bases between. The CDR3 covers 9 residues. Germline values: CDR1 ENHRY, CDR2 SYGVKD. The CDR3 region is CAIAPEQFF. The CDR3 nucleotides read TGTGCCATCGCGCCGGAGCAGTTCTTC.

This clonotype was observed a handful of times. The chain is built from TRBV7-3 and TRBJ2-3; 10 bases line up with TRBD2. Germline V gene sequence: CDR1 SGHTA, CDR2 FQGTGA. J lost 3 bases, V lost 3 bases, and 3 bases had no gene match. The CDR3 covers 15 residues. The CDR3 sequence is CASSFKGLATDTQYF. CDR3 bases: TGTGCCAGCAGCTTTAAGGGACTAGCGACAGATACGCAGTATTTT.

This clonotype was seen repeatedly, ten times or more. The CDR3: CASSESRLGRNTEAFF. CDR3 nucleotide sequence: TGTGCCAGCAGTGAATCTAGACTGGGCAGGAACACTGAAGCTTTCTTT. The rearrangement links TRBV2 to TRBJ1-1; no firm D call. The CDR3 runs to 16 residues. V gave up 2 bases and J gave up 1 base, with 14 bases separating them. CDR1 and CDR2 (germline): SNHLY, FYNNEI.

This clonotype has at least ten counts. This chain joins TRBV3-1 and TRBJ2-3; D gene unclear. V shed 4 bases and J shed 5 bases, with 7 bases lying between them. This CDR3 has 12 amino acids. The germline V gene has CDR1 LGHDT and CDR2 YNNKEL (reference sequence). CDR3 DNA: TGTGCCAGCAGCCGTAGGATAGATACGCAGTATTTT. Translating it yields CASSRRIDTQYF.

The chain recombines TRBV3-1 with TRBJ2-1; D is tentatively TRBD1 or TRBD2 (6 bases each). The V and J ends lost 3 bases and 4 bases respectively, with 13 bases between them. CDR1 and CDR2 (germline): LGHDT, YNNKEL (reference sequence). The length of the CDR3 is 15 residues. CDR3 in amino acids: CASSQWRGKYNEQFF. The CDR3 bases are TGTGCCAGCAGCCAGTGGAGGGGGAAGTACAATGAGCAGTTCTTC.

This clonotype has ten or more counts. J is TRBJ2-3 and V is TRBV10-3; maybe TRBD2 (6 bases). This CDR3 contains 15 residues. Trimming took off 4 bases at V and 0 bases at J, with 11 bases between the two ends. Germline CDR1 ENHRY, CDR2 SYGVKD. The CDR3 spells CAISGPGTSTDTQYF. The CDR3 DNA is TGTGCCATCAGTGGCCCCGGGACTAGCACAGATACGCAGTATTTT.

This clonotype has a count of ten or more. Germline is not matched at one junction end, which may reflect a read error. The chain is built from TRBV7-7 and TRBJ1-6; D uncertain. The CDR3 is 15 residues long. CDR1 SSHAT and CDR2 FNYEAQ come from the germline V gene (reference sequence). The CDR3 reads CASSLDGAPNSPLHF. The CDR3 DNA reads TGTGCTAGCAGCTTAGACGGAGCGCCGAATTCACCCCTCCACTTT.

The rearrangement links TRBV6-1 to TRBJ1-5; D gene unclear. The ends were cut back, 1 base at V and 2 bases at J, with 9 bases in the middle. This CDR3 comprises 15 residues. Germline CDR1 MNHNS, CDR2 SASEGT. This CDR3 is CASSEGFRGNQPQHF. The CDR3 nucleotides read TGTGCCAGCAGTGAAGGCTTCCGGGGCAATCAGCCCCAGCATTTT.

This rearrangement joins TRBV29-1 to TRBJ2-7; a possible D gene is TRBD2 (5 bases). Trimming shortened V by 4 bases and J by 5 bases, and 18 bases separated the two germline ends. This CDR3 has 14 residues. Looked up from germline, CDR1 is SQVTM and CDR2 is ANQGSEA. The chain's CDR3 is CSVGSGDLSDEQYF. DNA of the CDR3: TGCAGCGTTGGCAGCGGAGACCTCTCTGACGAGCAGTACTTC.

In this sample, this clonotype turned up many times. The chain couples TRBV11-2 to TRBJ1-4, with no clear D. CDR1 and CDR2 (germline): SGHAT, FQNNGV. The V end lost 5 bases, the J end lost 3 bases, and 13 bases lay between the germline ends. The length of the CDR3 is 15 residues. The CDR3 DNA follows: TGTGCCAGCAGCCCCAAAGGGTTCCCTAATGAAAAACTGTTTTTT. This encodes CASSPKGFPNEKLFF.

The chain uses TRBV9 and TRBJ1-4; D perhaps matches TRBD1 (6 bases). V dropped 4 bases and J dropped 3 bases, with 13 bases sitting between them. Germline V lookup: CDR1 SGDLS, CDR2 YYNGEE. This CDR3 has 15 residues. This CDR3 reads CASSPGAGANEKLFF. The CDR3 nucleotides read TGTGCCAGCAGCCCAGGTGCAGGGGCTAATGAAAAACTGTTTTTT.